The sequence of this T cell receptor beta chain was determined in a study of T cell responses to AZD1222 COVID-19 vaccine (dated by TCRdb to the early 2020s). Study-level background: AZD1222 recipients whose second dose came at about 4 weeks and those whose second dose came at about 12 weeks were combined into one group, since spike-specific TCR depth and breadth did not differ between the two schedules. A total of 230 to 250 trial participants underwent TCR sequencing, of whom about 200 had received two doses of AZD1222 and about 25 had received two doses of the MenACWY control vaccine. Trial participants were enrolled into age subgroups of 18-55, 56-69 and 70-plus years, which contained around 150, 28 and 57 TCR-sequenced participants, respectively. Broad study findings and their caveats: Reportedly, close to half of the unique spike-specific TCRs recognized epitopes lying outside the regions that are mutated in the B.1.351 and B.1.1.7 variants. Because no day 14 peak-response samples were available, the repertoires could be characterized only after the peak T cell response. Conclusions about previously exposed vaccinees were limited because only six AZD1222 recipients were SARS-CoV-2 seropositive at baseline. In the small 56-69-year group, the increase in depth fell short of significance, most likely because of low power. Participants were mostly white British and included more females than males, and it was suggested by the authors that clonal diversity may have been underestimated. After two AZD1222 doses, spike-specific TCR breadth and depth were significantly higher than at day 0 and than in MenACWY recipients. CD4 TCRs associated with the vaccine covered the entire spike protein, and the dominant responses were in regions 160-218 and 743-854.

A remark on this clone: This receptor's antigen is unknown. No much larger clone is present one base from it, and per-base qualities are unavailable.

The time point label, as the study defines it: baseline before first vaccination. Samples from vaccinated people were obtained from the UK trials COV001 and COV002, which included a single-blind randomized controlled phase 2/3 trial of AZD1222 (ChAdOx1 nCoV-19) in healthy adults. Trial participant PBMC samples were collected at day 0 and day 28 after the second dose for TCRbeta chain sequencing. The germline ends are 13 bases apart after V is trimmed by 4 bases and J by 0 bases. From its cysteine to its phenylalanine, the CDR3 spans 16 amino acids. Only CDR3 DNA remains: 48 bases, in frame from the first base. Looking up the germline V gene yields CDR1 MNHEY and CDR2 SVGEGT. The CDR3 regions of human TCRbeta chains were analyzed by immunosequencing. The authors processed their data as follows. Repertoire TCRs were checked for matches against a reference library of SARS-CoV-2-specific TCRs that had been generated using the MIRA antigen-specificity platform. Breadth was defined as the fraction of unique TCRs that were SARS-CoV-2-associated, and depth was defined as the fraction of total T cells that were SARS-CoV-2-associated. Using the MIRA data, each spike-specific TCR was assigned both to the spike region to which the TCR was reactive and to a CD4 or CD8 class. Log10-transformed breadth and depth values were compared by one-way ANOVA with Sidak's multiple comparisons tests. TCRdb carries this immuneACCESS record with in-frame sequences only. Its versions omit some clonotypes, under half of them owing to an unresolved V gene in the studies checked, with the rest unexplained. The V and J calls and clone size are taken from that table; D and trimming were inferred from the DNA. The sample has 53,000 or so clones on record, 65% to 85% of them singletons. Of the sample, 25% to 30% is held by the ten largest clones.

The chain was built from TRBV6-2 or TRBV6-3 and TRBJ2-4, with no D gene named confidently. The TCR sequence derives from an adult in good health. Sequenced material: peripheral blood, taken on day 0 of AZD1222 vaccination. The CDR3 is CASSLDQRLAKNIQYF. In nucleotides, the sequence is TGTGCCAGCAGTTTGGACCAGCGCCTAGCCAAAAACATTCAGTACTTC.